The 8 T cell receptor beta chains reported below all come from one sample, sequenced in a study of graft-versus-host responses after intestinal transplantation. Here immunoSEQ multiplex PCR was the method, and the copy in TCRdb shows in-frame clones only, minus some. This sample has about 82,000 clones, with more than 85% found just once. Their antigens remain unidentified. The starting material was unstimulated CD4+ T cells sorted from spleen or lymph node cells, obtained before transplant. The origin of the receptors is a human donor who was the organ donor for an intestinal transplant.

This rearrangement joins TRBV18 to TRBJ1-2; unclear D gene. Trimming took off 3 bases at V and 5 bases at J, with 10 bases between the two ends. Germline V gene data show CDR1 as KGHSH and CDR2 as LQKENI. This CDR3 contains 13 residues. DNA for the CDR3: TGTGCCAGCTCACCGGGCAAAGGTTATGGCTACACCTTC. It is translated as CASSPGKGYGYTF.

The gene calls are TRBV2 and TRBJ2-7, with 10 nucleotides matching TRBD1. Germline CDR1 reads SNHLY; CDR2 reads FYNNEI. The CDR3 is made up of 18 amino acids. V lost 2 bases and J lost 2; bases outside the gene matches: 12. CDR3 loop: CASSEWGTGAASPYEQYF. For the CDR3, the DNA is TGTGCCAGCAGTGAATGGGGGACAGGGGCTGCCTCTCCCTACGAGCAGTACTTC.

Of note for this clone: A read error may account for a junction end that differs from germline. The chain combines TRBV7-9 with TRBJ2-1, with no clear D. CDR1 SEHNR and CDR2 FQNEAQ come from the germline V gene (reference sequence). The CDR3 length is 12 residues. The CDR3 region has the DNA TGTGCCAGCAGCTTAGACTACTCGGGTGAGGTCTTC. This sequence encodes CASSLDYSGEVF.

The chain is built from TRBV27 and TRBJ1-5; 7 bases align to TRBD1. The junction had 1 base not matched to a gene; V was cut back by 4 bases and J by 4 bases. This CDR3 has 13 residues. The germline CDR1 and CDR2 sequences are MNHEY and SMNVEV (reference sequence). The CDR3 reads CASSWTGNQPQHF. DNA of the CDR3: TGTGCCAGCAGTTGGACAGGTAATCAGCCCCAGCATTTT.

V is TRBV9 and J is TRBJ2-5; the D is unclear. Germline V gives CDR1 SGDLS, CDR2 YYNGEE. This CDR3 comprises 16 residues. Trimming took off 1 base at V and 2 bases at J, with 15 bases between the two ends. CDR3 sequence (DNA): TGTGCCAGCAGCGTAAAATGCTACCGGGTTCAAGAGACCCAGTACTTC. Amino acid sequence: CASSVKCYRVQETQYF.

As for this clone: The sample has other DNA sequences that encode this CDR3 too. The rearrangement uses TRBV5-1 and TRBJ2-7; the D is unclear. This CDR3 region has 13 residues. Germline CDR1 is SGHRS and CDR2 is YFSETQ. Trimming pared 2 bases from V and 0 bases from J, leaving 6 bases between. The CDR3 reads CASSFGSSYEQYF. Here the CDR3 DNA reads TGCGCCAGCAGCTTTGGCAGCTCCTACGAGCAGTACTTC.

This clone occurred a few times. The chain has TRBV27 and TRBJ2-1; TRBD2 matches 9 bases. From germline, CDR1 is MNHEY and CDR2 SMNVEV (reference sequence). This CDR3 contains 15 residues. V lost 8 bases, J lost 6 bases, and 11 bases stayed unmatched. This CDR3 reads CASRGGAGGRNEQFF. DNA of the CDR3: TGTGCCAGCCGCGGGGGGGCGGGAGGCCGCAATGAGCAGTTCTTC.

The CDR3 DNA is TGTGCCAGCAGTGATGCAGGCTATGGCTACACCTTC. This sequence encodes CASSDAGYGYTF. The chain uses TRBV2 and TRBJ1-2; D gene unclear. V was trimmed by 3 bases and J by 4 bases, leaving 6 bases between them. Per germline, CDR1 SNHLY and CDR2 FYNNEI. This CDR3 contains 12 residues. Using reference TRBV2 and TRBJ1-2 for the parts outside the CDR3, the full variable domain is EPEVTQTPSHQVTQMGQEVILRCVPISNHLYFYWYRQILGQKVEFLVSFYNNEISEKSEIFDDQFSVERPDGSNFTLKIRSTKLEDSAMYFCASSDAGYGYTFGSGTRLTVV.